Sequencing of this TCR beta chain was carried out in a study of CD8 T cells in ankylosing spondylitis. Study-level points and caveats: As reported, disease-linked clones showed significant enrichment in matched ankylosing spondylitis synovial fluid.

This CDR3 is 16 amino acids long. The germline V gene has CDR1 DFQATT and CDR2 SNEGSKA (reference sequence). The J segment lost 2 bases and the V segment lost 0 bases, leaving 2 bases of the junction unmatched. A single record per CDR3 protein comes from TCRdb applying MiXCR to the 5' RACE reads. The top ten hold 0.6% to 0.75% of the sample, which has more than 200,000 distinct CDR3 sequences, more than 20% seen once. This clonotype has only a few counts. The target antigen is unknown. The chain joins TRBV20-1 to TRBJ2-6; 9 bases map to TRBD2. This TCR derives from a male donor with ankylosing spondylitis or in good health (not recorded which). Sequencing input: blood, either unsorted or a sorted T cell fraction (not recorded which). This CDR3 is CSARDPSGAGANVLTF. The CDR3 DNA follows: TGCAGTGCTAGAGACCCTAGCGGGGCTGGGGCCAACGTCCTGACTTTC.